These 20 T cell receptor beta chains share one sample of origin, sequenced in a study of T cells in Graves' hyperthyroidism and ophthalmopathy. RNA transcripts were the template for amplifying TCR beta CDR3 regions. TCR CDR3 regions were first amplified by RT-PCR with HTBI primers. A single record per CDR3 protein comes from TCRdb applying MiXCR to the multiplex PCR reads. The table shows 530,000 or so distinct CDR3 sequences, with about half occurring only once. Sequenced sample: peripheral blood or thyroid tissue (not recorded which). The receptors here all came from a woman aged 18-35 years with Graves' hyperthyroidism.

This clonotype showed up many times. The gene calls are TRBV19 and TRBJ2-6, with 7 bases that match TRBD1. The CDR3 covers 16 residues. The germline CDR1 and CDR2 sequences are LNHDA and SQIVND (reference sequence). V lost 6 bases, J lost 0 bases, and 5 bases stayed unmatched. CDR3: CASSPDRASGANVLTF. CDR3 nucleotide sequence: TGTGCCAGTAGCCCTGACAGGGCCTCTGGGGCCAACGTCCTGACTTTC.

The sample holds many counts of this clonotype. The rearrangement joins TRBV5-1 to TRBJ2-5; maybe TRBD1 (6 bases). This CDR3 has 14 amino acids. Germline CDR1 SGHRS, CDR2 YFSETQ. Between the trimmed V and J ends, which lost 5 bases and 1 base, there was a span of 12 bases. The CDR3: CASSYQGFQETQYF. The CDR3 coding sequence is TGCGCCAGCAGTTACCAGGGGTTCCAAGAGACCCAGTACTTC.

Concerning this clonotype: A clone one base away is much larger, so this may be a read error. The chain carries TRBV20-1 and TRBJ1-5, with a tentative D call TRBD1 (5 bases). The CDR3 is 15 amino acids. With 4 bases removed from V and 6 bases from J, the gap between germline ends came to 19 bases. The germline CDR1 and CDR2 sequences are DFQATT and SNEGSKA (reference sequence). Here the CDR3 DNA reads TGCAGTGCTATGCAGGGAGGGGCTTTTGGTCAGCCCCAGCATTTT. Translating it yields CSAMQGGAFGQPQHF.

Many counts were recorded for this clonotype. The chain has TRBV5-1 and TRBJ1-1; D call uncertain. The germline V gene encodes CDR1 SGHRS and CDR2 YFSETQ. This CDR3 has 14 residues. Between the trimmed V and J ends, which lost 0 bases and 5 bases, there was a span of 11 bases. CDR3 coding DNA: TGCGCCAGCAGCTTGGAAGGCCCGAGGACTGAAGCTTTCTTT. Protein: CASSLEGPRTEAFF.

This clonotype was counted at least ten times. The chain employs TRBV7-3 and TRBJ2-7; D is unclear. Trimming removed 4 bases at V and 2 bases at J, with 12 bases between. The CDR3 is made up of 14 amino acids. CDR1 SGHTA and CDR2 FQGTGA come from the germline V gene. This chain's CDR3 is CASSSYLTPYEQYF. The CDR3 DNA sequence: TGTGCCAGCAGCTCTTACCTGACCCCCTACGAGCAGTACTTC.

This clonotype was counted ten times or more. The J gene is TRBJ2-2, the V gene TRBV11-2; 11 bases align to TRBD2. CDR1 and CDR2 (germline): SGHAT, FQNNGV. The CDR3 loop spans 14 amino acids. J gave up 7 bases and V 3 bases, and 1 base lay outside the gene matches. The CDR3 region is CASSFGTSGGELFF. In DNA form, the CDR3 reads TGTGCCAGCAGCTTCGGGACTAGCGGCGGGGAGCTGTTTTTT. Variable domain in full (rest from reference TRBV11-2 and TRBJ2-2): EAGVAQSPRYKIIEKRQSVAFWCNPISGHATLYWYQQILGQGPKLLIQFQNNGVVDDSQLPKDRFSAERLKGVDSTLKIQPAKLEDSAVYLCASSFGTSGGELFFGEGSRLTVL.

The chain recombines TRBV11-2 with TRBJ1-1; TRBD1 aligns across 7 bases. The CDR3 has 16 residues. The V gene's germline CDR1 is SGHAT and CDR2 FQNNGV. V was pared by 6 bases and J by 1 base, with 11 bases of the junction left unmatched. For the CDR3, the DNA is TGTGCCAGCAGTTTGACAGGGAGAGGACAGAACACTGAAGCTTTCTTT. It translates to CASSLTGRGQNTEAFF.

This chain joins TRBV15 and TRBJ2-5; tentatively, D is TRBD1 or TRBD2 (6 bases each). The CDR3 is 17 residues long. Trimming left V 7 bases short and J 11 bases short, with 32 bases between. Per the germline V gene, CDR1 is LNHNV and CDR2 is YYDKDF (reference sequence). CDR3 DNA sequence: TGTGCCACCAACCACTTAACGGGGGCAAGCTCCTACAATGAGCAGTACTTC. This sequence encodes CATNHLTGASSYNEQYF.

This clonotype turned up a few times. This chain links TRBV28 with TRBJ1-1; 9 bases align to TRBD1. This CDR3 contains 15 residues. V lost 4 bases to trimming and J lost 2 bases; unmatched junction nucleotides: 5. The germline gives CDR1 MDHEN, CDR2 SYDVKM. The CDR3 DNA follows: TGTGCCAGCAGTTCGGGACAGGGAGTTAACACTGAAGCTTTCTTT. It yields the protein CASSSGQGVNTEAFF.

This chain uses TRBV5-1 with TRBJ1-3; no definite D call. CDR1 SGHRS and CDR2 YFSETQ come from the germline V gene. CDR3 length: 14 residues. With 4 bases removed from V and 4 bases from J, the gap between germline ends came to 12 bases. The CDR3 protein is CASSPPSTGNTIYF. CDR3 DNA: TGCGCCAGCAGCCCGCCATCGACAGGAAACACCATATATTTT.

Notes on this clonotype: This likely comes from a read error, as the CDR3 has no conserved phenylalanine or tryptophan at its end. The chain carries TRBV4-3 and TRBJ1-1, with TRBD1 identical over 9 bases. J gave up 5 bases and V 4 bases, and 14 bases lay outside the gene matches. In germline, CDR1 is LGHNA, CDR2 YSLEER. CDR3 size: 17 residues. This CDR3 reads CASSLGPETGGRTEAFL. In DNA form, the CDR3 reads TGCGCCAGCAGCCTAGGACCGGAGACAGGGGGAAGGACTGAAGCTTTCCTT.

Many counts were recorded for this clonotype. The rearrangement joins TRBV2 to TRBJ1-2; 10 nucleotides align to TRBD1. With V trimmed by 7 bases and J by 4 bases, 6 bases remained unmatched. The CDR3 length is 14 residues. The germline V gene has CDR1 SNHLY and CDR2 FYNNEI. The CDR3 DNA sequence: TGTGCCAGCAAAACCGGGACAGGGGTCTATGGCTACACCTTC. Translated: CASKTGTGVYGYTF. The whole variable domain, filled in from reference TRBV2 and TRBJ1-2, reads EPEVTQTPSHQVTQMGQEVILRCVPISNHLYFYWYRQILGQKVEFLVSFYNNEISEKSEIFDDQFSVERPDGSNFTLKIRSTKLEDSAMYFCASKTGTGVYGYTFGSGTRLTVV.

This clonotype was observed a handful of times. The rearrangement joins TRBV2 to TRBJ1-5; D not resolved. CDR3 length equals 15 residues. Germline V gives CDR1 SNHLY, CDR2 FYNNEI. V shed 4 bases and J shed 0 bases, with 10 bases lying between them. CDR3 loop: CASSAATYSNQPQHF. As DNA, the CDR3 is TGTGCCAGCAGTGCGGCCACCTATAGCAATCAGCCCCAGCATTTT. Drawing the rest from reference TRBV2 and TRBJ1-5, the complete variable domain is EPEVTQTPSHQVTQMGQEVILRCVPISNHLYFYWYRQILGQKVEFLVSFYNNEISEKSEIFDDQFSVERPDGSNFTLKIRSTKLEDSAMYFCASSAATYSNQPQHFGDGTRLSIL.

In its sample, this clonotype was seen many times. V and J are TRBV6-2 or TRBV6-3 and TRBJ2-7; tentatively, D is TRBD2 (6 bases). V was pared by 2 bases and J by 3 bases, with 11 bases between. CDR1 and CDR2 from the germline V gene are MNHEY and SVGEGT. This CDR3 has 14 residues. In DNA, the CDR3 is TGTGCCAGCAGTTACGGTGGGACTGACTACGAGCAGTACTTC. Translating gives CASSYGGTDYEQYF.

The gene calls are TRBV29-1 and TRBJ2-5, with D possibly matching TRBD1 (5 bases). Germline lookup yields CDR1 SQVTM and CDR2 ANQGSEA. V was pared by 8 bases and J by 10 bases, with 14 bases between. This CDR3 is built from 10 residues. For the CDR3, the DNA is TGCAGCTTGGGGCACTCGGACCAGTACTTC. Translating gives CSLGHSDQYF.

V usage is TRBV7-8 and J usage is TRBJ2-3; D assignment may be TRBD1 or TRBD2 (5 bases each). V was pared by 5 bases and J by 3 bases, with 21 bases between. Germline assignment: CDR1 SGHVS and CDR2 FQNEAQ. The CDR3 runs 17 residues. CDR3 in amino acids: CASSRPGTGHATDTQYF. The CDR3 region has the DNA TGTGCCAGCAGCCGACCCGGGACCGGGCACGCAACAGATACGCAGTATTTT.

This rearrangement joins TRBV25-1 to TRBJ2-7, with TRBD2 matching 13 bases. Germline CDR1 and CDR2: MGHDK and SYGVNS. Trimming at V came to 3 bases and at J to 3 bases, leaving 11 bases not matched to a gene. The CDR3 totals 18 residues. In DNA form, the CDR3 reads TGTGCCAGCAGTGATCCTGGGGGACTAGCGGGAACTTTCTACGAGCAGTACTTC. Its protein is CASSDPGGLAGTFYEQYF.

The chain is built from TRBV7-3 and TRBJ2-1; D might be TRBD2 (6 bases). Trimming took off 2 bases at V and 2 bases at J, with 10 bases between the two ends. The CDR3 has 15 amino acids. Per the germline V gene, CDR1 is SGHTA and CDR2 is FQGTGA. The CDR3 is CASSLFAGTYNEQFF. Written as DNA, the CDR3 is TGTGCCAGCAGCTTATTTGCGGGAACCTACAATGAGCAGTTCTTC.

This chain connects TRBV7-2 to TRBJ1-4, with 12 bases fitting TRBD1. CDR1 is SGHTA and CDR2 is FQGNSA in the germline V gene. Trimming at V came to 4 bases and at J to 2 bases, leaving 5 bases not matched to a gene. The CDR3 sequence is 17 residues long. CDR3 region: CASSSGTGGFTNEKLFF. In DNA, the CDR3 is TGTGCCAGCAGCTCCGGGACAGGGGGCTTTACTAATGAAAAACTGTTTTTT. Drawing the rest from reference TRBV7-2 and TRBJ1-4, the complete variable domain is GAGVSQSPSNKVTEKGKDVELRCDPISGHTALYWYRQSLGQGLEFLIYFQGNSAPDKSGLPSDRFSAERTGGSVSTLTIQRTQQEDSAVYLCASSSGTGGFTNEKLFFGSGTQLSVL.

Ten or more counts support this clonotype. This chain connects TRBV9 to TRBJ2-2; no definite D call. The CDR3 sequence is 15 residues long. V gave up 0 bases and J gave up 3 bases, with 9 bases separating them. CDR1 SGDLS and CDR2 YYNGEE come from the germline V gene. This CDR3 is CASSVGYGDTGELFF. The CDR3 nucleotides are TGTGCCAGCAGCGTAGGGTACGGTGACACCGGGGAGCTGTTTTTT.